Listed here are 21 T cell receptor beta chains from one sample, sequenced in a study of OX40 agonist ivuxolimab in advanced cancers. Some clones are missing from TCRdb's copy, which holds only in-frame ones; the method was immunoSEQ multiplex PCR. The sample shows 55,000 to 85,000 clones, 86% of them seen only once. The sample was CD4+ or CD8+ T cells sorted from blood, taken in a trial of the OX40 agonist ivuxolimab. These receptors originate from an adult with an advanced solid tumor such as melanoma, head and neck, liver or kidney cancer.

This chain links TRBV5-1 with TRBJ2-1, with D maybe TRBD2 (6 bases). This CDR3 is 15 amino acids long. V lost 1 base to trimming and J lost 5 bases, with 13 bases between them. The V gene's germline CDR1 is SGHRS and CDR2 YFSETQ. CDR3 DNA sequence: TGCGCCAGCAGCTTGAGGAAGGCGGGGAACAATGAGCAGTTCTTC. Encoded protein: CASSLRKAGNNEQFF.

This sequence joins TRBV6-5 and TRBJ1-5; tentatively, D is TRBD1 (5 bases). This CDR3 contains 12 residues. Germline values: CDR1 MNHEY, CDR2 SVGAGI. Trimming pared 7 bases from V and 11 bases from J, leaving 15 bases between. CDR3 sequence reads: CASTGPGAAQHF. CDR3 DNA sequence: TGTGCCAGCACGGGACCGGGCGCGGCCCAGCATTTT.

This clone occurred once. The chain joins TRBV5-1 to TRBJ1-6; 8 positions match TRBD1. V shed 0 bases, J shed 6 bases, and the junction held 5 bases outside the gene matches. This CDR3 region has 16 residues. Germline V gives CDR1 SGHRS, CDR2 YFSETQ. The CDR3 protein is CASSLASGQVNSPLHF. The CDR3 DNA follows: TGCGCCAGCAGCTTGGCCTCGGGACAGGTTAATTCACCCCTCCACTTT.

The chain's CDR3 is CATSRDLASYGYTF. The DNA for the CDR3 is TGTGCCACCAGCAGAGATCTGGCATCCTATGGCTACACCTTC. The chain has TRBV15 and TRBJ1-2; D unresolved. CDR3 length: 14 amino acids. Trimming took 0 bases from V and 4 from J, leaving 9 bases between them. The germline V gene encodes CDR1 LNHNV and CDR2 YYDKDF (reference sequence).

The chain uses TRBV27 and TRBJ2-7; 8 bases are shared with TRBD1. Trimming cost V 4 bases and J 9 bases; bases outside gene matches: 8. Per germline, CDR1 MNHEY and CDR2 SMNVEV (reference sequence). CDR3 length equals 13 residues. DNA of the CDR3: TGTGCCAGCAGTTCGACAGGACAGGGTGTGCAGTACTTC. As protein: CASSSTGQGVQYF.

The chain links TRBV5-1 to TRBJ2-3; tentative D call: TRBD1 (6 bases). Germline CDR1 is SGHRS and CDR2 is YFSETQ. V lost 4 bases and J lost 0, with 12 bases in between. The CDR3 length is 15 residues. CDR3 nucleotides: TGCGCCAGCAGCACTGCTGGACAGAGCACAGATACGCAGTATTTT. Its protein product is CASSTAGQSTDTQYF.

The chain has TRBV10-3 and TRBJ2-3; D is possibly TRBD2 (6 bases). The V gene lost 7 bases and the J gene lost 3 bases, with 17 bases spanning the gap. This CDR3 comprises 15 residues. Germline V gives CDR1 ENHRY, CDR2 SYGVKD. The CDR3: CAIKGARGETDTQYF. The CDR3 DNA follows: TGTGCCATCAAGGGAGCGCGGGGAGAAACAGATACGCAGTATTTT.

The J gene is TRBJ1-3, the V gene TRBV6-6, with D possibly TRBD1 on 5 matching bases. Germline V gene lookup returns CDR1 MNHNY and CDR2 SVGAGI (reference sequence). The CDR3 contains 15 residues. The V end lost 7 bases, the J end lost 2 bases, and 15 bases lay between the germline ends. CDR3 DNA: TGTGCCAGCAATGCGCAGGGAACTGCTGGAAACACCATATATTTT. This translates into CASNAQGTAGNTIYF.

A note on this clone: Other DNA sequences in the same sample also yield this CDR3. The chain uses TRBV6-6 and TRBJ1-1; the match to TRBD1 covers 8 bases. This CDR3 is 14 amino acids long. Trimming at V came to 3 bases and at J to 1 base, leaving 1 base not matched to a gene. Germline V gene lookup returns CDR1 MNHNY and CDR2 SVGAGI (reference sequence). Here the CDR3 DNA reads TGTGCCAGCAGTTATGGGACAGGGAACACTGAAGCTTTCTTT. Translation gives CASSYGTGNTEAFF.

This clone has a handful of counts. The chain employs TRBV7-2 and TRBJ1-4, with D possibly TRBD1 on 6 matching bases. Between the trimmed V and J ends, which lost 1 base and 11 bases, there was a span of 11 bases. Per the germline V gene, CDR1 is SGHTA and CDR2 is FQGNSA. The CDR3 runs to 13 residues. The CDR3 loop reads CASSLDGTGKLFF. In DNA, the CDR3 is TGTGCCAGCAGCTTAGATGGCACAGGGAAACTGTTTTTT.

The chain combines TRBV5-6 with TRBJ2-7, with D unresolved. Germline V CDR1 and CDR2: SGHDT, YYEEEE. V lost 1 base, J lost 6 bases, and 14 bases lay in between. The CDR3 is 14 residues long. The CDR3 here is CASSLNLLGGEQYF. CDR3 bases: TGTGCCAGCAGCTTGAATCTGTTAGGTGGCGAGCAGTACTTC.

The chain combines TRBV15 with TRBJ2-3, with 7 bases fitting TRBD2. Unmatched junction bases numbered 5, after V lost 4 bases and J lost 1 base. From germline, CDR1 is LNHNV and CDR2 YYDKDF (reference sequence). The CDR3 consists of 15 residues. The CDR3 DNA sequence: TGTGCCACCAGCAATCCTAGCGGAGGCACAGATACGCAGTATTTT. Translating it yields CATSNPSGGTDTQYF.

The gene calls are TRBV14 and TRBJ2-7, with TRBD2 matching over 15 bases. The CDR3 sequence is 18 residues long. CDR1 is SGHDN, CDR2 FVKESK, per germline. After removal of 5 bases from V and 2 bases from J, the junction contained 10 bases not matched to a gene. The CDR3 bases are TGTGCCAGCAGCTCGACCGGGACTAGCGGGAGGATGACCTACGAGCAGTACTTC. Translation gives CASSSTGTSGRMTYEQYF.

The J gene is TRBJ1-2, the V gene TRBV21-1; whether TRBD1, the table's D call, matches the DNA was not checked. TRBV21-1 is given as a pseudogene. This CDR3 region has 17 residues. The CDR3 protein is CASSKETDSLSNYGYTF. Here the CDR3 DNA reads TGTGCCAGCAGCAAGGAGACCGACAGCCTAAGTAACTATGGCTACACCTTC.

This rearrangement joins TRBV7-2 to TRBJ2-7; D may match TRBD1 or TRBD2 (6 bases each). V was clipped by 4 bases and J by 6 bases, with 13 bases between them. The germline gives CDR1 SGHTA, CDR2 FQGNSA. The CDR3 sequence is 13 residues long. This CDR3 reads CASSSARGREQYF. DNA of the CDR3: TGTGCCAGCAGCTCCGCTCGGGGGCGCGAGCAGTACTTC.

This clone was detected a few times. The gene calls are TRBV18 and TRBJ2-7, with no clear D. The germline gives CDR1 KGHSH, CDR2 LQKENI. The V end lost 2 bases, the J end lost 3 bases, and 5 bases lay between the germline ends. CDR3 size: 12 residues. CDR3 sequence (DNA): TGTGCCAGCTCACCAAGTCTCTACGAGCAGTACTTC. Translating it yields CASSPSLYEQYF. The full variable domain, completed using reference TRBV18 and TRBJ2-7, is NAGVMQNPRHLVRRRGQEARLRCSPMKGHSHVYWYRQLPEEGLKFMVYLQKENIIDESGMPKERFSAEFPKEGPSILRIQQVVRGDSAAYFCASSPSLYEQYFGPGTRLTVT.

This clone was counted a few times. This chain links TRBV28 with TRBJ1-5; D is unresolved. This CDR3 has 16 residues. CDR1 MDHEN and CDR2 SYDVKM come from the germline V gene. V was shortened by 6 bases and J by 4 bases, with 19 bases between the two germline ends. The CDR3 DNA is TGTGCCAGCAGCCGTCTGCGGGGAAGGAGTAATCAGCCCCAGCATTTT. This gives the protein CASSRLRGRSNQPQHF.

The V and J genes are TRBV6-6 and TRBJ2-7; D is possibly TRBD1 (6 bases). The V end lost 2 bases, the J end lost 3 bases, and 14 bases lay between the germline ends. This CDR3 spans 15 amino acids. Looked up from germline, CDR1 is MNHNY and CDR2 is SVGAGI (reference sequence). The chain's CDR3 is CASSYRGTSHYEQYF. The DNA for the CDR3 is TGTGCCAGCAGTTACCGTGGGACAAGCCACTACGAGCAGTACTTC.

A few counts support this clone. The chain joins TRBV21-1 to TRBJ2-3. TRBV21-1 is a known pseudogene. The CDR3 runs 13 residues. The CDR3, as DNA: TGTGCCAGCAGCGGCGCGAGCACAGATACGCAGTATTTT. Translated, it gives CASSGASTDTQYF.

Of note for this clone: The junction differs from germline at one of its ends, possibly a read error. The chain uses TRBV11-2 and TRBJ2-5, with a possible D match to TRBD1 (5 bases). There are 16 residues in the CDR3. CDR1 is SGHAT and CDR2 is FQNNGV in the germline V gene. The CDR3 spells CASSPHGAGNPETQYF. CDR3 DNA: TGTGCCAGCAGCCCCCATGGGGCAGGGAATCCGGAGACCCAATACTTC.

V is TRBV21-1 and J is TRBJ1-5. TRBV21-1 is labeled a pseudogene. The CDR3 consists of 15 residues. The CDR3 region is CASSPITTGNQPQHF. CDR3 nucleotide sequence: TGTGCCAGCAGCCCAATCACGACGGGCAATCAGCCCCAGCATTTT.